This TCR beta chain was identified in a study of cytomegalovirus exposure and HLA in healthy donors (dated by TCRdb to about 2017). At the level of the whole study: An earlier analysis of approximately 590 of the donors reported more than 250 Gb of sequence data and 117 million unique TCR beta sequences from 150 million to 200 million T cells. A few DR-DQ haplotypes were treated as single units for association and clustering because of strong linkage in the cohort. Of the approximately 400 genotyped donors, approximately 80% fell in the genetic ancestry cluster associated with self-reported Caucasian donors. Across around 400 genotyped donors of the cohort, an average of about 220,000 unique TCR beta nucleotide sequences per donor were sequenced, and 15% to 20% of those sequences were non-productive. Along with the approximately 670-subject first cohort, a separate validation cohort of around 120 different subjects was used. The aim of the study was to test whether cataloging public T cell receptors could identify signatures of past pathogen exposure. Typing coverage differed by locus: A, B, C, DRB1 and DQB1 were typed in about 620-630 donors, DQA1 in roughly 510, DPA1 in some 610, and DPB1 in 472. All discovery cohort repertoires had been generated using a single sequencing platform. An early release covering 550 to 650 HLA-typed donors comprised around 300 gigabases of sequencing data and around 80 million unique TCR sequences. To predict cytomegalovirus infection status, the study brought together high-throughput TCR immunosequencing, statistical association of individual TCRs with disease status, and machine learning. The study profiled the T cell repertoires of more than 500 subjects by immunosequencing and related them to cytomegalovirus serostatus. To study patterns of TCR occurrence, a later analysis re-analyzed previously published TCR beta repertoires from around 700 donors and added high-resolution HLA genotyping. Donor age, sex, ethnicity and CMV serostatus were compiled alongside the repertoire data. HLA typing included class I and class II loci at four-digit resolution. In an earlier analysis of roughly 580 of the donors, high-throughput TCR beta sequencing was used to judge whether each TCR beta V gene segment behaved as functional or pseudogenic. In a later genetic analysis, genome-wide SNP genotypes for about three fifths of the roughly 670 donors were used, and that subset was treated as a discovery cohort. Rather than using new phenotypic data, the later analysis identified candidate immune exposures from TCR beta sequences and from how often those sequences occurred across donors. Study-wide conclusions, independent of this receptor: A few of the identified cytomegalovirus-associated TCR beta chains were confirmed in vitro to be specific for cytomegalovirus antigens. Several of the top co-occurrence clusters appeared to be linked to parvovirus B19, influenza, CMV and Epstein-Barr virus, according to a later analysis. Some IMGT-functional V segments, including TRBV6-2 and TRBV6-3, could not be told apart with the 87-base-pair reads, so those segments were excluded. Across donors, most TCR sequences were observed very rarely, whereas some public TCRs were present in many individuals. Because counts were too low, about 15 rarely observed V segments, including chromosome 9 orphons, were left out of the earlier analysis of some 600 of the donors. The classifier was reported to diagnose cytomegalovirus status with high specificity and sensitivity in both the original cohort and the validation cohort. In a later analysis, most CMV-associated TCR beta chains were found to appear HLA-restricted, with HLA associations seemingly driven largely by CMV exposure. Compared with equally common non-associated chains, HLA-associated TCR beta chains in a later analysis were more clonally expanded and had lower generation probabilities. V-gene and J-gene trimming of TCR beta chains was associated with a missense DCLRE1C variant in a later genetic analysis, and the association was replicated in an independent cohort. The sequencing pipeline was judged likely to have produced a cluster of highly shared sequence variants as a technical artifact. A later genetic analysis reported fewer N-insertions in productive TCRs among donors in an Asian-associated ancestry cluster than the roughly 620-donor mean. A further reported finding was that TCR beta sequences accurately predicted the HLA-A and HLA-B alleles for most subjects in the first cohort. It was suggested by the authors that the approach could potentially be generalized to other disease states and immunological phenotypes. In a later analysis, the rate of TCR association differed among HLA loci, with DRB1 alleles having the most associated TCRs and HLA-C alleles having the fewest. Immune exposure information for the cohort was limited to CMV serostatus. This cohort had only TCR beta chains sequenced, and the lack of alpha or paired-chain data limited which features could be detected. The presence/absence analyses assumed that sequencing depth was roughly uniform across donors, and that assumption may not be true. Because HLA typing was missing for some donors at each locus, association tests included only the typed subset. Broadly in line with IMGT annotations, most TCR beta V segments showed up in productive rearrangements about 87% or about 30% of the time in an earlier analysis of some 590 of the donors. When HLA alleles, especially DR and DQ, strongly co-occurred, TCR associations were difficult to assign to individual alleles. In a later analysis, about 16,000 TCR beta sequences were associated with specific HLA alleles at a false discovery rate of 0.05. A total of fewer than 200 TCR beta chains were listed by the study as associated with cytomegalovirus. Linkage disequilibrium might explain the correlated functional status among segregating V segments, but an unknown experimental factor could not be ruled out.

In regard to this clone: It has no known antigen specificity. Base qualities are not recorded, but no much larger clone differs from it by a single base.

The cohort was made up of 650 to 700 healthy bone marrow donors. At the time of sampling, all cohort members were nominally healthy, though unrecorded immune exposures were likely present. The donor tested CMV seropositive, placing the donor among the 250 to 350 seropositive members of the cohort. A peripheral blood sample was provided by each donor, and peripheral blood mononuclear cells were used for TCR beta sequencing. Genomic DNA extraction from the blood cell samples was performed with the Qiagen DNeasy Blood Extraction Kit. The library was obtained by the immunoSEQ multiplex PCR assay. A mixture of 60 forward primers for TCR Vbeta segments and 13 reverse primers for TCR Jbeta segments was used in the multiplex PCR. Amplification of the CDR3 region of rearranged TCR beta genes was performed with a multiplex PCR assay on genomic DNA. Amplified TCR beta libraries were sequenced as 87-base-pair reads on the Illumina HiSeq System. As for how the authors treated the data: Across the 640 or so repertoires, a later analysis counted tens of millions of unique TCR beta chains, about 10 million of which were shared by at least two donors. A nearest-neighbor algorithm error-corrected the raw reads and collapsed the reads into unique sequences, merging closely related sequences to remove PCR and sequencing errors. CDR3 sequences were aligned to IMGT reference sequences to assign V, D and J gene segments. For a sequence to be retained, at least a six-nucleotide match to both a V gene segment and a J gene segment was required. A rearrangement was called productive if the CDR3 had no stop codons and remained in frame with V and J, and every other rearrangement was called non-productive. CDR3 was defined by IMGT convention, running from the second conserved V-encoded cysteine to the conserved J-encoded phenylalanine. In an earlier analysis of 500 to 650 of the donors, sequences lacking an unambiguous match to a single V gene segment were excluded. In an earlier analysis of a few hundred of the donors, a V segment was called functional when productive rearrangements were above 56.7%, and segregating when the standard deviation between donors exceeded 5%. A statistical classification framework was built to diagnose cytomegalovirus status from the catalog of TCR beta chain sequences. In a later analysis, TCR nucleotide sequences were compared against IMGT/GENE-DB human TR gene sequences so that V and J genes could be assigned. In a later analysis, CDR3 sequences and most-parsimonious VDJ recombination scenarios were assigned using the TCRdist pipeline. In a later analysis, every TCR beta chain was defined by the combination of its CDR3 amino acid sequence and its V-gene family, and reads without a unique V-gene family were dropped. A later analysis removed several hundred highly shared, low-generation-probability nucleotide sequences to deal with suspected cross-contamination and a sequencing artifact. A later analysis calculated a clonal expansion index for each public chain from normalized within-repertoire ranks of inferred template counts. A later analysis computed generation probabilities with a VDJ recombination model fitted to out-of-frame rearrangements, and checked the results against IGoR. Hypergeometric tests were used in a later analysis to score TCR-TCR, TCR-HLA and TCR-CMV co-occurrence, with a repertoire-size bias correction applied to the TCR pairs. To estimate false discovery rates, a later analysis permuted the HLA or CMV assignments 20 times. In a later analysis, co-occurring TCRs were grouped using DBSCAN, with TCRdist sequence similarity added in when clustering inside HLA-allele-positive subsets. Co-occurrence clustering excluded repertoires with fewer than 30,000 or more than 120,000 public chains, plus five with anomalous nucleotide sharing. TCRdb limited this immuneACCESS table to in-frame rearrangements with V and J called. A share of clones is missing; checked studies link under half to unresolved V genes, and the rest is unexplained. V, J and clone size derive from that table, while D and trimming were established from the DNA sequence. Within this sample are approximately 170,000 clones, with 70% to 90% of them counted one time only. Of the sample, over 2% falls within the top ten clones.

Looking up the germline V gene (reference sequence) yields CDR1 LNHDA and CDR2 SQIVND. The CDR3 goes from the cysteine to the phenylalanine over 14 residues. Only the CDR3 DNA stays, 42 bases, in frame from base 1. V loses 7 bases of germline sequence and J loses 0 bases, and the interval between the two ends is 12 bases. This TCR was recovered from a man younger than 45 in good health and CMV-seropositive. This chain joins TRBV19 to TRBJ1-1; TRBD1 is perhaps the D gene, given 5 matching bases. The sample comprised PBMCs. The sequence in DNA is TGTGCCAGTATGTTGCGGGGGGTGAACACTGAAGCTTTCTTT. Translated, this gives CASMLRGVNTEAFF. The CDR3 plus the reference TRBV19 and TRBJ1-1 genes for the other parts give the full variable domain: DGGITQSPKYLFRKEGQNVTLSCEQNLNHDAMYWYRQDPGQGLRLIYYSQIVNDFQKGDIAEGYSVSREKKESFPLTVTSAQKNPTAFYLCASMLRGVNTEAFFGQGTRLTVV.